The entry below gives a single T cell receptor (beta chain) sequence along with its context. CDR1 and CDR2 (germline): WNHNN, SYGVQD (reference sequence). V was clipped by 3 bases and J by 4 bases, with 3 bases between them. The CDR3 length is 12 residues. This sample is part of a study of cytomegalovirus exposure and HLA in healthy donors. Produced via immunoSEQ multiplex PCR; TCRdb's table is partial and in-frame only. The sample consists of 140,000 or so clones, about 89% of them appearing once. Sequenced sample: PBMCs. The J gene is TRBJ2-2, the V gene TRBV10-1; D is uncertain. This TCR was sampled from a man younger than 35 in good health and CMV-seronegative. The CDR3 DNA is TGCGCCAGCAGTGATCTCACCGGGGAGCTGTTTTTT. Its translation is CASSDLTGELFF.